The clone carrying this T cell receptor beta chain is a singleton in its sample. The antigen remains unidentified. The PCR contained 60 Vbeta and 13 Jbeta primers. Profiling relied on immunoSEQ multiplex PCR, and the TCRdb table lists in-frame clones only, not all of them. In the table there are 150,000 to 200,000 clones, roughly 79% of which are singletons. This record comes from a study of cytomegalovirus exposure and HLA in healthy donors. General study findings and limits: Being productive about 90% or about 30% of the time was typical of most TCR beta V segments in an earlier analysis. A cluster of highly shared sequence variants was likely a sequencing artifact.

CDR3 length: 16 residues. Germline V gene data show CDR1 as LNHDA and CDR2 as SQIVND (reference sequence). The J segment lost 1 base and the V segment lost 8 bases, leaving 10 bases of the junction unmatched. The rearrangement joins TRBV19 to TRBJ1-1; 10 positions match TRBD1. Sequenced input: PBMCs. This receptor was identified in a woman younger than 45 in good health and CMV-seropositive. CDR3: CASWSGQGRRNTEAFF. DNA of the CDR3: TGTGCCAGTTGGTCGGGACAGGGGAGGCGGAACACTGAAGCTTTCTTT. The variable domain in full, completed from reference TRBV19 and TRBJ1-1, reads DGGITQSPKYLFRKEGQNVTLSCEQNLNHDAMYWYRQDPGQGLRLIYYSQIVNDFQKGDIAEGYSVSREKKESFPLTVTSAQKNPTAFYLCASWSGQGRRNTEAFFGQGTRLTVV.